This is a list of T cell receptor beta chains from one sample in a study of low-dose radiotherapy and immunotherapy resistance in tumors. From the reads, TCRdb called clonotypes with MiXCR, one entry per CDR3 protein. The data contain under 90,000 distinct CDR3 sequences, 30% to 40% of them seen just once; the ten biggest clones take up over 8.5%. The source material was PBMCs, sampled before treatment. The receptor source for this set is a female donor with ovarian cancer. CDR3s include the opening cysteine and the closing phenylalanine or tryptophan. Fields, in order: J gene, D gene, V gene, clone size, CDR3 protein, CDR3 DNA. D genes are given only for firm matches. The size field is filled for only some rows; it gives once, few, many or a size class.

TRBJ1-1,.,TRBV12-3/TRBV12-4,many,CASSFNDYRAVNTEAFF,TGTGCCAGCAGCTTTAACGACTACAGGGCTGTGAACACTGAAGCTTTCTTT
TRBJ1-5,.,TRBV6-2/TRBV6-3,.,CASREGPRPGPQHF,TGTGCCAGCAGAGAGGGGCCCAGGCCCGGGCCCCAGCATTTT
TRBJ2-1,.,TRBV5-8,.,CASSFTGIGYYNEQFF,TGTGCCAGCAGCTTCACAGGGATAGGCTACTACAATGAGCAGTTCTTC
TRBJ2-1,TRBD1,TRBV5-5,medium-sized,CASSPRQGKNNEQFF,TGTGCCAGCAGCCCCAGACAGGGAAAGAACAATGAGCAGTTCTTC
TRBJ2-7,.,TRBV6-2/TRBV6-3,many,CASSYNRDYEQYF,TGTGCCAGCAGTTACAACAGAGACTACGAGCAGTACTTC
TRBJ2-5,TRBD1,TRBV6-6,many,CASSYGTGQETQYF,TGTGCCAGCAGTTACGGGACAGGTCAAGAGACCCAGTACTTC
TRBJ1-1,.,TRBV7-2,few,CATQGLILNTEAFF,TGTGCCACCCAGGGTCTTATTTTGAACACTGAAGCTTTCTTT
TRBJ2-3,TRBD2,TRBV4-1,many,CASSQDRRGGLDTQYF,TGCGCCAGCAGCCAAGATCGGCGGGGGGGCTTAGATACGCAGTATTTT
TRBJ2-7,TRBD1,TRBV6-1,few,CASSRTGASYEQYF,TGTGCCAGCAGCCGGACAGGGGCATCCTACGAGCAGTACTTC
TRBJ1-3,.,TRBV7-9,many,CASSLAHGSLYF,TGTGCCAGCAGCTTAGCTCACGGAAGTTTATATTTT
TRBJ2-3,TRBD2,TRBV3-1,.,CASSQDWAGGPADTQYF,TGTGCCAGCAGCCAAGACTGGGCGGGGGGCCCCGCAGATACGCAGTATTTT
TRBJ1-1,TRBD1,TRBV28,.,CASSLSGGGTEAFF,TGTGCCAGCAGTTTATCAGGGGGTGGTACTGAAGCTTTCTTT
TRBJ2-1,TRBD1,TRBV5-6,.,CASSYPGTGSSNEQFF,TGTGCCAGCAGCTATCCCGGGACAGGGAGTTCGAATGAGCAGTTCTTC
TRBJ1-5,.,TRBV7-9,many,CASSQAAGSNQPQHF,TGCGCCAGCAGCCAAGCGGCAGGTAGCAATCAGCCCCAGCATTTT
TRBJ2-3,.,TRBV3-1,.,CASSQGPHNTDTQYF,TGTGCCAGCAGCCAAGGGCCCCACAACACAGATACGCAGTATTTT
TRBJ2-2,.,TRBV28,.,CASSFPGLATGELFFF,.
TRBJ2-1,TRBD2,TRBV3-1,few,CASSQDMSGGYNEQFF,TGTGCCAGCAGCCAAGATATGAGCGGGGGCTACAATGAGCAGTTCTTC
TRBJ2-7,.,TRBV20-1,many,CSASPGLSYEQYF,TGCAGTGCTAGTCCGGGGCTTTCCTACGAGCAGTACTTC
TRBJ2-3,TRBD2,TRBV6-5,many,CASSPGLAGAGRTDTQYF,TGTGCCAGCAGCCCGGGACTAGCGGGGGCAGGGCGGACAGATACGCAGTATTTT
TRBJ2-3,TRBD2,TRBV18,many,CASSPKPSGLPTDTQYF,TGTGCCAGCTCACCAAAGCCTAGCGGTCTCCCAACAGATACGCAGTATTTT
TRBJ2-1,.,TRBV5-4,.,CASVRARGPNEQFF,TGTGCCAGTGTAAGGGCCCGGGGGCCCAATGAGCAGTTCTTC
TRBJ2-7,.,TRBV27,many,CASSLSTGGLSYEQYF,TGTGCCAGCAGTTTATCGACGGGGGGCCTCTCCTACGAGCAGTACTTC
TRBJ2-1,TRBD2,TRBV5-4,many,CASSSRTSGRSVF,TGTGCCAGCAGCTCCAGGACTAGCGGGAGGTCGGTCTTC
TRBJ2-3,TRBD2,TRBV7-8,many,CASSPTSAGVTSTDTQYF,TGTGCCAGCAGTCCTACGAGTGCGGGGGTGACTAGCACAGATACGCAGTATTTT
TRBJ2-2,.,TRBV6-4,many,CASSESPPVGANTGELFF,TGTGCCAGCAGTGAATCCCCTCCGGTAGGGGCGAACACCGGGGAGCTGTTTTTT
TRBJ2-1,TRBD2,TRBV24-1,.,CATSDPAGTYEQFF,TGTGCCACCAGTGATCCAGCGGGAACCTATGAGCAGTTCTTC
TRBJ1-5,TRBD1,TRBV18,few,CASSPGQGDQPQHF,TGTGCCAGCTCACCCGGACAGGGGGATCAGCCCCAGCATTTT
TRBJ2-1,.,TRBV28,many,CASRGPGLGLYNEQFF,TGTGCCAGCAGGGGACCAGGGTTGGGACTCTACAATGAGCAGTTCTTC
TRBJ2-1,.,TRBV6-1,.,CASSHRNEQFF,TGTGCCAGCAGCCACCGCAATGAGCAGTTCTTC
TRBJ2-1,TRBD1,TRBV9,.,CASSVSVQRPGGNEQFF,TGTGCCAGCAGCGTATCCGTTCAGCGGCCAGGGGGCAATGAGCAGTTCTTC
TRBJ1-1,TRBD1,TRBV5-5,many,CASSLEWTGVTEAFF,TGCGCCAGCAGCTTGGAGTGGACAGGGGTTACTGAAGCTTTCTTT
TRBJ2-3,TRBD2,TRBV11-3,many,CASILSGSTDTQYF,TGTGCCAGCATTCTTAGCGGGAGCACAGATACGCAGTATTTT
TRBJ2-7,TRBD2,TRBV14,many,CASSQVTSGGYEQYF,TGTGCCAGCAGCCAAGTAACTAGCGGGGGCTACGAGCAGTACTTC
TRBJ1-2,TRBD1,TRBV4-3,.,CASSQVPGTVYGYTF,TGCGCCAGCAGCCAAGTTCCCGGGACAGTCTATGGCTACACCTTC
TRBJ1-5,.,TRBV30,few,CAWSPRPRPSHQPQHF,TGTGCCTGGAGCCCCCGGCCGCGGCCCTCGCATCAGCCCCAGCATTTT
TRBJ1-5,.,TRBV5-6,many,CASSLGFRQPQHF,TGTGCCAGCAGCTTGGGATTTCGACAGCCCCAGCATTTT
TRBJ2-2,TRBD1,TRBV10-3,.,CAIRPDRGINTGELFF,TGTGCCATCAGACCGGACAGGGGGATTAACACCGGGGAGCTGTTTTTT
TRBJ2-7,.,TRBV28,.,CASSSRLVYEQYF,TGTGCCAGCAGTTCACGACTAGTCTACGAGCAGTACTTC
TRBJ2-1,.,TRBV20-1,.,CSASEGRYNEQFF,TGCAGTGCTAGTGAGGGCAGGTACAATGAGCAGTTCTTC
TRBJ2-1,TRBD1,TRBV5-1,.,CASSHPYSGQALEQFF,TGCGCCAGCAGTCACCCTTACTCGGGACAGGCCCTAGAGCAGTTCTTT
TRBJ2-1,.,TRBV7-8,many,CASSLVIGHPPEQFF,TGTGCCAGCAGCTTAGTTATCGGACATCCCCCTGAGCAGTTCTTC